This T cell receptor (beta chain) stems from a study of blood T cell repertoires in COVID-19. Measured with immunoSEQ multiplex PCR; TCRdb has only the in-frame clones, and not every one. The data show tens of thousands of clones, with 81% seen just once and about 26% held by the top ten. Germline lookup yields CDR1 LGHNA and CDR2 YSLEER. The CDR3 extends over 15 amino acids. V dropped 1 base and J dropped 0 bases, with 10 bases sitting between them. This sequence was found in a woman of 80 years or more with active or convalescent COVID-19. V is TRBV4-3 and J is TRBJ2-7; D remains unclear. The specimen was peripheral blood. The CDR3 DNA sequence: TGCGCCAGCAGCCAAGCGTTACAGAACTCCTACGAGCAGTACTTC. The encoded protein is CASSQALQNSYEQYF.